This T cell receptor (beta chain) was captured in a study of cytomegalovirus exposure and HLA in healthy donors. Overall study results and limits: An analysis that was carried out later associated 16,951 TCR beta sequences with HLA alleles at 0.05 false discovery rate. A later analysis linked a missense DCLRE1C variant to TCR beta V- and J-gene trimming. It was assumed in the presence/absence analyses that sequencing depth was roughly uniform across donors.

Germline lookup yields CDR1 SGHDT and CDR2 YYEEEE. CDR3 length: 15 amino acids. This clone came up once. Its antigen is not identified. Primers included in the PCR were 60 Vbeta and 13 Jbeta primers. Using immunoSEQ multiplex PCR, the repertoire was profiled, and TCRdb retains in-frame clones only, with some absent. The sample contains approximately 170,000 clones, 75% to 85% of which appear only once. The gene calls are TRBV5-6 and TRBJ2-5, with TRBD2 as a possible D gene (5 bases). The assigned J gene may be wrong: the sequence end matches TRBJ2-7 better. This clonotype was obtained from a male donor in good health and CMV-seropositive. Input material: PBMCs. The CDR3 loop reads CASSLDSEGSYEQYF. The CDR3 DNA sequence: TGTGCCAGCAGCTTGGACAGCGAGGGCTCCTACGAGCAGTACTTC.